This passage covers 20 T cell receptor beta chains from one sample sequenced in a study of shared clonotypes between healthy human individuals. CD8 cells classed as naive were CD45RO-negative and positively selected for CCR7, excluding terminally differentiated effector memory CD45RA+ cells. Sequencing used immunoSEQ multiplex PCR; TCRdb keeps in-frame clones, though not all of them. In the table there are some 2 million clones, less than 95% of which are singletons. Sequenced material: naive CD8+ T cells sorted from blood. The receptors were gathered from a man between 18 and 29 years old in good health.

The rearrangement uses TRBV5-1 and TRBJ1-4; D is uncertain. With 0 bases removed from V and 7 bases from J, the gap between germline ends came to 10 bases. There are 14 residues in the CDR3. Germline values: CDR1 SGHRS, CDR2 YFSETQ. The CDR3 loop reads CASSLEPRGEKLFF. The CDR3 coding sequence is TGCGCCAGCAGCTTGGAACCTCGAGGTGAAAAACTGTTTTTT.

As concerns this clone: Other DNA sequences of this sample code for an identical CDR3. This sequence joins TRBV28 and TRBJ2-1; 11 nucleotides agree with TRBD1. Germline lookup yields CDR1 MDHEN and CDR2 SYDVKM. Trimming removed 6 bases from V and 4 bases from J; junction bases left unmatched: 2. This CDR3 has 14 amino acids. CDR3 region: CASRGQGAYNEQFF. Written as DNA, the CDR3 is TGTGCCAGCAGAGGACAGGGGGCATACAATGAGCAGTTCTTC.

The CDR3 loop is CASSERARLWTEAFF. The CDR3 DNA reads TGTGCCAGCAGTGAACGGGCCAGGCTTTGGACTGAAGCTTTCTTT. The V call is TRBV2, the J call TRBJ1-1; D gene uncertain. This CDR3 is 15 amino acids long. CDR1 is SNHLY and CDR2 is FYNNEI in the germline V gene. With 2 bases removed from V and 5 bases from J, the gap between germline ends came to 15 bases.

The chain joins TRBV21-1 to TRBJ2-7; no DNA check was done on the table's D call, TRBD2. TRBV21-1 is shown as a pseudogene. There are 15 residues in the CDR3. The CDR3 sequence is CASTLEGRTFAEQYF. The CDR3 nucleotides read TGTGCCAGCACCCTCGAGGGCAGGACCTTTGCCGAGCAGTACTTC.

V gene TRBV6-6 combines with J gene TRBJ1-3; 9 bases map to TRBD1. This CDR3 has 14 residues. The germline gives CDR1 MNHNY, CDR2 SVGAGI (reference sequence). Trimming took 8 bases from V and 3 from J; bases not matched to a gene: 5. CDR3 region: CASGQGLSGNTIYF. In DNA form, the CDR3 reads TGTGCCAGCGGACAGGGGTTAAGTGGAAACACCATATATTTT.

The chain couples TRBV11-2 to TRBJ2-3; 7 bases match TRBD2. CDR1 and CDR2 (germline): SGHAT, FQNNGV. The junction had 7 bases not matched to a gene; V was cut back by 0 bases and J by 7 bases. The CDR3 loop spans 15 amino acids. CDR3 nucleotide sequence: TGTGCCAGCAGCTTAGATGAGGCGGGAGCTCATACGCAGTATTTT. Amino acid sequence: CASSLDEAGAHTQYF.

On this clone: This same CDR3 is encoded by further DNA sequences in the sample. The rearrangement uses TRBV4-1 and TRBJ2-1; D uncertain. The CDR3 consists of 15 residues. Germline V gene data show CDR1 as MGHRA and CDR2 as YSYEKL. Trimming removed 1 base at V and 0 bases at J, with 7 bases between. In DNA, the CDR3 is TGCGCCAGCAGCCAAGCTAGAAGCTCCTACAATGAGCAGTTCTTC. Encoded protein: CASSQARSSYNEQFF.

This chain connects TRBV28 to TRBJ2-3, with D maybe TRBD1 (5 bases). V was clipped by 2 bases and J by 0 bases, with 9 bases between them. Germline lookup yields CDR1 MDHEN and CDR2 SYDVKM. This CDR3 is built from 15 residues. CDR3 DNA: TGTGCCAGCAGTTTAAAGGGGCCTAGCACAGATACGCAGTATTTT. This translates into CASSLKGPSTDTQYF.

The chain uses TRBV27 and TRBJ2-1; TRBD2 aligns across 10 bases. With V trimmed by 6 bases and J by 8 bases, 1 base remained unmatched. The CDR3 sequence is 12 residues long. The germline V gene has CDR1 MNHEY and CDR2 SMNVEV (reference sequence). Written as DNA, the CDR3 is TGTGCCAGCAGGGGGACTAGCGATGAGCAGTTCTTC. It codes for CASRGTSDEQFF.

As concerns this clone: The same CDR3 is also encoded by other DNA sequences in this sample. The chain employs TRBV27 and TRBJ1-6, with 10 bases identical to TRBD1. The CDR3 runs to 14 residues. With V trimmed by 6 bases and J by 7 bases, 3 bases remained unmatched. Germline V lookup: CDR1 MNHEY, CDR2 SMNVEV (reference sequence). The CDR3 reads CASSPTGGNSPLHF. CDR3 bases: TGTGCCAGCAGCCCGACAGGGGGCAATTCACCCCTCCACTTT.

This clone was counted once. V gene TRBV5-8 combines with J gene TRBJ2-1; D is unclear. With 3 bases removed from V and 0 bases from J, the gap between germline ends came to 10 bases. This CDR3 contains 15 residues. Germline V gene sequence: CDR1 SGHTS, CDR2 YDEGEE. The CDR3 sequence: CASSWTESSYNEQFF. The CDR3 DNA reads TGTGCCAGCAGCTGGACGGAGAGCTCCTACAATGAGCAGTTCTTC.

The chain has TRBV10-3 and TRBJ1-1; D gene uncertain. The CDR3 is 15 amino acids. CDR1 ENHRY and CDR2 SYGVKD come from the germline V gene. Trimming pared 2 bases from V and 0 bases from J, leaving 10 bases between. CDR3 nucleotides: TGTGCCATCAGTGAGGAGGGTTTTCTGAACACTGAAGCTTTCTTT. Its translation is CAISEEGFLNTEAFF.

The J gene is TRBJ1-4, the V gene TRBV7-8; TRBD1 might be the D (5 bases). The CDR3 runs 19 residues. CDR1 is SGHVS, CDR2 FQNEAQ, per germline. The ends were cut back, 4 bases at V and 0 bases at J, with 21 bases in the middle. Here the CDR3 reads CASSSPREGALATNEKLFF. In DNA form, the CDR3 reads TGTGCCAGCAGCTCCCCCCGGGAAGGGGCGCTGGCAACTAATGAAAAACTGTTTTTT.

Comment on this clone: This sample includes further DNA sequences coding for the same CDR3. This rearrangement joins TRBV27 to TRBJ1-1; D is unclear. Per the germline V gene, CDR1 is MNHEY and CDR2 is SMNVEV (reference sequence). The CDR3 extends over 13 amino acids. Trimming stripped 3 bases from V and 2 bases from J, with 7 bases between. The CDR3 loop is CASSFSGNTEAFF. As DNA, the CDR3 is TGTGCCAGCAGTTTCTCGGGAAACACTGAAGCTTTCTTT.

The chain employs TRBV7-9 and TRBJ2-3, with D unclear. The CDR3 is made up of 13 amino acids. Germline CDR1 and CDR2: SEHNR and FQNEAQ (reference sequence). The V gene lost 4 bases and the J gene lost 4 bases, with 9 bases spanning the gap. This CDR3 reads CASSSTTPDTQYF. CDR3 DNA sequence: TGTGCCAGCAGCTCGACGACCCCAGATACGCAGTATTTT.

V and J are TRBV4-1 and TRBJ2-7; a possible D gene is TRBD1 (6 bases). Trimming removed 0 bases from V and 5 bases from J, with 23 bases in between. The CDR3 runs to 18 residues. Germline V gene data show CDR1 as MGHRA and CDR2 as YSYEKL. The CDR3 loop reads CASSQDGDGFWAGDEQYF. The CDR3 bases are TGCGCCAGCAGCCAAGATGGCGATGGCTTCTGGGCAGGGGACGAGCAGTACTTC.

V is TRBV30 and J is TRBJ2-2; 8 bases match TRBD1. The CDR3 runs 14 residues. Germline CDR1 is GTSNPN and CDR2 is SVGIG (reference sequence). The V segment lost 1 base and the J segment 3 bases; nucleotides outside the gene matches: 1. CDR3 sequence (DNA): TGTGCCTGGAGTGCGGACAGGGACACCGGGGAGCTGTTTTTT. Translation gives CAWSADRDTGELFF.

This sequence joins TRBV7-9 and TRBJ2-7; D may be TRBD1 or TRBD2 (5 bases each). V lost 4 bases and J lost 3, with 16 bases in between. The CDR3 consists of 15 residues. Germline V gene lookup returns CDR1 SEHNR and CDR2 FQNEAQ (reference sequence). The CDR3 DNA reads TGTGCCAGCAGCTCCAACATGGGACGGGACTACGAGCAGTACTTC. This translates into CASSSNMGRDYEQYF.

V is TRBV27 and J is TRBJ2-1; 8 nucleotides align to TRBD1. Looked up from germline, CDR1 is MNHEY and CDR2 is SMNVEV (reference sequence). After removal of 8 bases from V and 5 bases from J, the junction contained 17 bases not matched to a gene. This CDR3 spans 17 amino acids. The DNA for the CDR3 is TGTGCCAGCTCTCTTTTGCGCCCCAGGGGGCGAGACAATGAGCAGTTCTTC. Encoded protein: CASSLLRPRGRDNEQFF.

On this clone: At the DNA level, this CDR3 is encoded by other sequences in the same sample as well. In DNA form, the CDR3 reads TGCAGCGCTGAGGGACTTAGCACAGATACGCAGTATTTT. It yields the protein CSAEGLSTDTQYF. The chain combines TRBV29-1 with TRBJ2-3; a possible D gene is TRBD2 (6 bases). The CDR3 is made up of 13 amino acids. The V end was cut by 7 bases, the J end by 0 bases, with 11 bases between. The V gene's germline CDR1 is SQVTM and CDR2 ANQGSEA.